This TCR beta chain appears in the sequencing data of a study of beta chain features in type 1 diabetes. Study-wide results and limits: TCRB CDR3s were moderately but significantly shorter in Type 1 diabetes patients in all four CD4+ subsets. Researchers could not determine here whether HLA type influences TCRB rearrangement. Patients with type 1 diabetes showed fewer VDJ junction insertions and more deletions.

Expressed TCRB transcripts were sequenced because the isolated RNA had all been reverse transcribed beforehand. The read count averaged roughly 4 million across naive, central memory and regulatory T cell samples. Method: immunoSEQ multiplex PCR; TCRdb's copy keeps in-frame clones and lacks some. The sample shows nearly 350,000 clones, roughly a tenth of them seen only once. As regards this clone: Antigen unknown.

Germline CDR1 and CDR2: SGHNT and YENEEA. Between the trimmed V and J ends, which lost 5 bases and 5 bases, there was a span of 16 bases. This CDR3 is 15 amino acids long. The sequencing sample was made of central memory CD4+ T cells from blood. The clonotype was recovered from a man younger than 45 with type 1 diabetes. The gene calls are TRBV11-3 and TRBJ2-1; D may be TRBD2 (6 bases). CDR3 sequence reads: CASSIGGELNNEQFF. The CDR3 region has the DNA TGTGCCAGCAGCATTGGCGGGGAACTCAACAATGAGCAGTTCTTC. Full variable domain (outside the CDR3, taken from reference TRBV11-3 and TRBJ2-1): EAGVVQSPRYKIIEKKQPVAFWCNPISGHNTLYWYLQNLGQGPELLIRYENEEAVDDSQLPKDRFSAERLKGVDSTLKIQPAELGDSAVYLCASSIGGELNNEQFFGPGTRLTVL.